This T cell receptor (beta chain) is drawn from a study of CD8 T cells in ankylosing spondylitis. Study-level results: Blood of patients with ankylosing spondylitis appeared to be characterized by a TCR beta motif of several highly homologous variants. Existing reports had already noted some motif variants in reactive arthritis synovial fluid and blood.

5'-RACE, quantitative and with molecular barcodes, yielded the TCR beta libraries. From the 5' RACE reads, TCRdb called clonotypes with MiXCR, one entry per CDR3 protein. The table lists fewer than 250,000 distinct CDR3 sequences, roughly 24% of them singletons. Concerning this clonotype itself: No antigen is known for it. The junction shows a germline mismatch at one end, possibly a read error.

This CDR3 has 14 amino acids. This chain connects TRBV12-3 or TRBV12-4 to TRBJ2-2, with D unclear. The receptor's source is a male donor with ankylosing spondylitis or in good health (not recorded which). The sequencing input was blood, either unsorted or a sorted T cell fraction (not recorded which). The CDR3 is CATSKLSASGELFF. The CDR3 DNA reads TGTGCCACCAGTAAGCTCTCCGCATCCGGGGAGCTGTTTTTT.